This T cell receptor beta chain was identified in a study of T cell responses to AZD1222 COVID-19 vaccine. Regarding this clone: Its antigen is currently unknown.

The CDR3 extends over 13 amino acids. V lost 5 bases, J lost 4 bases, and 12 bases lay in between. Germline V gives CDR1 SGHDT, CDR2 YYEEEE. Study observations and caveats: The span of vaccine-associated CD4 TCRs extended across spike, with dominance at 160-218 and 743-854. Close to half of all spike-specific TCRs reportedly target regions of the variants that are unmutated. Among those given AZD1222, only five or six were seropositive at baseline.

Clones were sequenced by immunoSEQ multiplex PCR, and TCRdb holds only the in-frame ones, with some missing. The table records 200,000 to 250,000 clones, 93% of them present only once. The chain combines TRBV5-6 with TRBJ1-1, with D possibly being TRBD1 (6 bases). This receptor was taken from an adult in good health. Here the sequenced sample was peripheral blood, taken on day 0 of MenACWY control vaccination. CDR3 bases: TGTGCCAGCAGACTTGGGGGGGCCACTGAAGCTTTCTTT. It encodes CASRLGGATEAFF.